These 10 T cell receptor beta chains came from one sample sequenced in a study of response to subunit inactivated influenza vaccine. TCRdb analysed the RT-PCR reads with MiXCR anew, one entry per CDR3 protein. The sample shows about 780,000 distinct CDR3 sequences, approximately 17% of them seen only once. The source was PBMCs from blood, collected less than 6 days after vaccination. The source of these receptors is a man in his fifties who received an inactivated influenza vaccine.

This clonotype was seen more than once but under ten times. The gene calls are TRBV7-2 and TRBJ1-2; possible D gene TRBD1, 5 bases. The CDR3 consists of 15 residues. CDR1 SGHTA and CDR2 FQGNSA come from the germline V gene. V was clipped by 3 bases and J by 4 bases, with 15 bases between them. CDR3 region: CASSFYDRPLYGYTF. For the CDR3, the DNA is TGTGCCAGCAGCTTCTACGACAGACCGCTCTATGGCTACACCTTC. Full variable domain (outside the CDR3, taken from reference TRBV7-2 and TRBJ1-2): GAGVSQSPSNKVTEKGKDVELRCDPISGHTALYWYRQSLGQGLEFLIYFQGNSAPDKSGLPSDRFSAERTGGSVSTLTIQRTQQEDSAVYLCASSFYDRPLYGYTFGSGTRLTVV.

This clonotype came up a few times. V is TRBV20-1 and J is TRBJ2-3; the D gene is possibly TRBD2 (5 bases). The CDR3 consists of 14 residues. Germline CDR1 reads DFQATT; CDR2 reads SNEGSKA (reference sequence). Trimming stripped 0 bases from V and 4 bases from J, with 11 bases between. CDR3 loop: CSARDRLAADTQYF. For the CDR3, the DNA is TGCAGTGCTAGAGATCGGCTAGCCGCAGATACGCAGTATTTT.

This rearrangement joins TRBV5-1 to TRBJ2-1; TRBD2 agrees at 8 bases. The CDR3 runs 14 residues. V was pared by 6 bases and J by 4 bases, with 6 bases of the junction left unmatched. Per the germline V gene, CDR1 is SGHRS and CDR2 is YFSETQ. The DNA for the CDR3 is TGCGCCAGCAAGATCGGGGGGGCTTACAATGAGCAGTTCTTC. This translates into CASKIGGAYNEQFF. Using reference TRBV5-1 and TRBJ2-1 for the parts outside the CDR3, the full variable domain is KAGVTQTPRYLIKTRGQQVTLSCSPISGHRSVSWYQQTPGQGLQFLFEYFSETQRNKGNFPGRFSGRQFSNSRSEMNVSTLELGDSALYLCASKIGGAYNEQFFGPGTRLTVL.

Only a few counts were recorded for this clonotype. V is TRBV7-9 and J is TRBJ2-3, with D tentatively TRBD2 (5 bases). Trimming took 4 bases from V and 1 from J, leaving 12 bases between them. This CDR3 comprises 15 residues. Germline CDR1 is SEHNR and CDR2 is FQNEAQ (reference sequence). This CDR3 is CASSWEYSGTDTQYF. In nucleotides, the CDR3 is TGTGCCAGCAGCTGGGAGTACTCGGGCACAGATACGCAGTATTTT. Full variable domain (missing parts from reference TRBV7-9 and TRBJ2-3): DTGVSQNPRHKITKRGQNVTFRCDPISEHNRLYWYRQTLGQGPEFLTYFQNEAQLEKSRLLSDRFSAERPKGSFSTLEIQRTEQGDSAMYLCASSWEYSGTDTQYFGPGTRLTVL.

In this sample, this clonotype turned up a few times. In DNA, the CDR3 is TGTGCCAGCAGCTTAGTAGCGGGGGGGGATAACTTCCAAGAGACCCAGTACTTC. It translates to CASSLVAGGDNFQETQYF. V is TRBV11-2 and J is TRBJ2-5, with TRBD2 matching over 11 bases. V dropped 1 base and J dropped 1; count of bases not matched to a gene: 8. Germline CDR1 SGHAT, CDR2 FQNNGV. The CDR3 runs 18 residues.

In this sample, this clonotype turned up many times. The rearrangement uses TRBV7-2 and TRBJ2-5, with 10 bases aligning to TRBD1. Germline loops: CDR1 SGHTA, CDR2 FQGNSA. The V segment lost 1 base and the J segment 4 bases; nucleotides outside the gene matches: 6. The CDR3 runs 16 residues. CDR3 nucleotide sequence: TGTGCCAGCAGCTTAGTGGGACAGGGGATGGGAGAGACCCAGTACTTC. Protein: CASSLVGQGMGETQYF.

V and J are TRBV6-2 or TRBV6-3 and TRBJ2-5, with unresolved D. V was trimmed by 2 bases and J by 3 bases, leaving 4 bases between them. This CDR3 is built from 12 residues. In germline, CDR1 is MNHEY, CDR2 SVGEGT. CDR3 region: CASSYQKETQYF. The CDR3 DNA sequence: TGTGCCAGCAGTTACCAGAAAGAGACCCAGTACTTC.

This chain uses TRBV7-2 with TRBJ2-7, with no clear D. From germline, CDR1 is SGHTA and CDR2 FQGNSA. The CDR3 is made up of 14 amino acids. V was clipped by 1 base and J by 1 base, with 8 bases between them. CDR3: CASSLDAASYEQYF. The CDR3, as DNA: TGTGCCAGCAGCTTAGACGCGGCATCCTACGAGCAGTACTTC.

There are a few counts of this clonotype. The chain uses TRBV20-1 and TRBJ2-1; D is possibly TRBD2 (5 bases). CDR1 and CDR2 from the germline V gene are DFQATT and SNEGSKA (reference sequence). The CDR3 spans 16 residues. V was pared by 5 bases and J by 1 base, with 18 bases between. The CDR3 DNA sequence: TGCAGTGCTCGCGTTGGGAGCGGAACTTCCTACAATGAGCAGTTCTTC. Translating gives CSARVGSGTSYNEQFF.

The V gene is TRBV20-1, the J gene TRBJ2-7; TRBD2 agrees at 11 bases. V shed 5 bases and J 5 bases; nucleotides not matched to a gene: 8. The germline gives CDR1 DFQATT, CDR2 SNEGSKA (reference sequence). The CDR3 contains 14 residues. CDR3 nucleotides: TGCAGTGCTCCTACTAGCGGGAGAGGGAACGAGCAGTACTTC. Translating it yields CSAPTSGRGNEQYF.